This TCR beta chain came from a study of T cells after yellow fever vaccination. TCRdb re-called the 5' RACE reads through MiXCR, storing one row per CDR3 protein. Among hundreds of thousands of distinct CDR3 sequences listed, 8.5% to 9% were seen once. The germline CDR1 and CDR2 sequences are MNHNS and SASEGT. The CDR3 has 17 residues. Trimming removed 6 bases from V and 4 bases from J; junction bases left unmatched: 8. This chain connects TRBV6-1 to TRBJ2-2; 13 bases map to TRBD2. The material sequenced was PBMCs, taken on the day of the first yellow fever vaccination. The receptor's source is a man between 18 and 35 years old who received the YFV17D yellow fever vaccine. The CDR3 is CASSPLAGGSGTGELFF. Written as DNA, the CDR3 is TGTGCCAGCAGCCCACTAGCGGGGGGGTCGGGCACCGGGGAGCTGTTTTTT.